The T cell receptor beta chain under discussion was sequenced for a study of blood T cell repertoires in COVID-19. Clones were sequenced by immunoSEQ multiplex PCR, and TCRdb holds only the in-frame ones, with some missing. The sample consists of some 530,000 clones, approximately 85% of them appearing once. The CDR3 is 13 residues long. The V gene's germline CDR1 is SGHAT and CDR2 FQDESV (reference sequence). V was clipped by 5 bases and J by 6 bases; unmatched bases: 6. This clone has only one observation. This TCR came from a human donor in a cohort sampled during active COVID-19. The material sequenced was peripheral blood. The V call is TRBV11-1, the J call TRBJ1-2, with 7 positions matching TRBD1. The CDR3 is CASSKQGKDGYTF. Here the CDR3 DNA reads TGTGCCAGCAGCAAACAGGGGAAGGATGGCTACACCTTC.